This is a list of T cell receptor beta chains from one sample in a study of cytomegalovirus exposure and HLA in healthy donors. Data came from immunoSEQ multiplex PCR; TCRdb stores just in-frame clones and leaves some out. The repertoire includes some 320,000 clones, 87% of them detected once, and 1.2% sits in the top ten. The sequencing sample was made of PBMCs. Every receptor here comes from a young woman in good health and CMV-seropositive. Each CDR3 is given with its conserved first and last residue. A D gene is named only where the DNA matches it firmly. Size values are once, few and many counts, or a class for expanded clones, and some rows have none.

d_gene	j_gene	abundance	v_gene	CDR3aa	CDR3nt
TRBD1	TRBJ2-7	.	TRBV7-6	CASSLDRGTGEQYF	TGTGCCAGCAGCTTGGACAGGGGGACGGGGGAGCAGTACTTC
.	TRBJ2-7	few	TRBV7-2	CASSLAGVDTYEQYF	TGTGCCAGCAGCTTAGCGGGGGTCGATACCTACGAGCAGTACTTC
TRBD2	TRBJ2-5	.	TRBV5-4	CASSLGGLEETQYF	TGTGCCAGCAGCTTGGGAGGACTAGAAGAGACCCAGTACTTC
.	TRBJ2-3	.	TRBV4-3	CASSQEPSGLPTHTDTQYF	TGCGCCAGCAGCCAAGAGCCGTCGGGCCTCCCCACACACACAGATACGCAGTATTTT
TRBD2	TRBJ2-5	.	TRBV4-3	CASSLLGLAEETQYF	TGCGCCAGCAGCCTCCTAGGACTAGCGGAAGAGACCCAGTACTTC
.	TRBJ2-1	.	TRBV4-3	CASSQDGAGRFYNEQFF	TGCGCCAGCAGCCAAGATGGTGCTGGGCGGTTCTACAATGAGCAGTTCTTC
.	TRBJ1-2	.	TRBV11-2	CASSLSPQGPSSLKYGYTF	TGTGCCAGCAGCTTGAGTCCCCAGGGCCCATCATCCCTGAAATATGGCTACACCTTC
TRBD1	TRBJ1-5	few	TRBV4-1	CASSQTYDRVSNQPQHF	TGCGCCAGCAGCCAAACTTACGACAGGGTGAGCAATCAGCCCCAGCATTTT
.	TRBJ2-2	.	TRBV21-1	CASSKARVYTGELFF	TGTGCCAGCAGCAAAGCAAGGGTCTACACCGGGGAGCTGTTTTTT
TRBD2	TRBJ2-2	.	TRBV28	CASSLWASGRGLNTGELFF	TGTGCCAGCAGTTTATGGGCTAGCGGGAGGGGACTGAACACCGGGGAGCTGTTTTTT
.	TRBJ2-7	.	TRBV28	CASSFPPPSSYEQYF	TGTGCCAGCAGTTTCCCGCCGCCGAGCTCCTACGAGCAGTACTTC
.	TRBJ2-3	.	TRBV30	CAWSVRSTDTQYF	TGTGCCTGGAGTGTACGCAGCACAGATACGCAGTATTTT
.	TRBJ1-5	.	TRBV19	CASSRDSNQPQHF	TGTGCCAGTAGTAGGGATAGCAATCAGCCCCAGCATTTT
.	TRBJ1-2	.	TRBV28	CASSLRYYGYTF	TGTGCCAGCAGTTTGAGGTACTATGGCTACACCTTC